The clone carrying this TCR beta chain was recorded at least ten times. Antigen unknown. MiXCR, applied by TCRdb to the RT-PCR reads, yields one record per CDR3 protein. The table lists about 530,000 distinct CDR3 sequences, 10% to 15% of them singletons. The data are from a study of response to subunit inactivated influenza vaccine. Whole-study results and caveats: Authors suggested each seasonal flu vaccination may recruit only limited numbers of new T cells.

Deletions cut 4 bases from V and 0 bases from J, with 10 bases between. CDR1 is DFQATT, CDR2 SNEGSKA, per germline (reference sequence). The CDR3 has 14 residues. This TCR was sampled from a man over 45 who received an inactivated influenza vaccine. The rearrangement joins TRBV20-1 to TRBJ1-5; D gene unclear. Sequences were derived from PBMCs from blood, sampled roughly 47 days after vaccination. The CDR3 DNA is TGCAGTGCTAAGGTTCCCGTTAGCAATCAGCCCCAGCATTTT. The encoded protein is CSAKVPVSNQPQHF.